A selection of T cell receptor beta chains follows, all from one sample in a study of T cells in Graves' hyperthyroidism and ophthalmopathy. MiXCR, run by TCRdb on the multiplex PCR reads, gives a single entry per CDR3 protein. This table has more than 150,000 distinct CDR3 sequences, approximately 15% appearing once. Source material: blood. The receptors derive from a woman aged 45-60 years with Graves' hyperthyroidism. The CDR3 runs from the conserved cysteine through the conserved F or W. Each record gives: V gene, D gene, clone size, J gene, CDR3 protein, CDR3 DNA. A D gene is named only where the DNA matches it firmly. The size field is filled for only some rows; it gives once, few, many or a size class.

TRBV6-2/TRBV6-3	.	many	TRBJ1-5	CASSPRGNQPQHF	TGTGCCAGCAGCCCACGGGGGAATCAGCCCCAGCATTTT
TRBV5-6	TRBD2	.	TRBJ2-2	CASSSVAGGLRTGELFF	TGTGCCAGCAGCTCGGTAGCGGGGGGGCTTCGGACCGGGGAGCTGTTTTTT
TRBV19	TRBD2	.	TRBJ2-7	CASSPLTSGRAGYEQYF	TGTGCCAGTAGTCCCCTGACTAGCGGGAGGGCCGGCTACGAGCAGTACTTC
TRBV11-2	.	many	TRBJ2-7	CASSSRSLGDEQYF	TGTGCCAGCAGCTCCCGATCCTTAGGAGACGAGCAGTACTTC
TRBV24-1	TRBD2	many	TRBJ2-6	CATSDSYGRGLGVSGANVLTF	TGTGCCACCAGTGATTCCTACGGGAGGGGTTTAGGGGTCTCTGGGGCCAACGTCCTGACTTTC
TRBV28	.	.	TRBJ2-3	CASSTTIADTQIETDTQYF	TGTGCCAGCAGTACTACTATAGCGGACACCCAAATAGAGACAGATACGCAGTATTTT
TRBV5-1	.	few	TRBJ1-2	CASSFRGRYGYTF	TGCGCCAGCAGCTTCAGGGGCCGCTATGGCTACACCTTC
TRBV6-1	TRBD1	many	TRBJ1-1	CAGRDRWVNTEAFF	TGTGCCGGGAGGGACAGGTGGGTGAACACTGAAGCTTTCTTT
TRBV7-9	TRBD2	many	TRBJ2-3	CASTELASGGTQYF	TGTGCCAGCACCGAACTTGCTAGCGGTGGTACGCAGTATTTT
TRBV11-3	TRBD2	many	TRBJ2-1	CASSSRTSGGSKEFF	TGTGCCAGCAGCTCACGGACTAGCGGGGGGAGCAAGGAGTTCTTC
TRBV6-2/TRBV6-3	.	many	TRBJ1-2	CASSYSGYGYTF	TGTGCCAGCAGTTACTCGGGCTATGGCTACACCTTC
TRBV6-1	.	many	TRBJ2-3	CASSDAGVVTDTQYF	TGTGCCAGCAGTGACGCAGGGGTGGTCACAGATACGCAGTATTTT
TRBV6-1	TRBD1	many	TRBJ1-1	CASRPITGGTEAFF	TGTGCCAGCAGACCCATCACAGGGGGAACTGAAGCTTTCTTT
TRBV9	.	.	TRBJ2-5	CASSVRGRETQYF	TGTGCCAGCAGCGTAAGGGGGAGGGAGACCCAGTACTTC
TRBV19	TRBD1	many	TRBJ1-4	CASTSPGQGNEKLFF	TGTGCCAGTACCTCCCCTGGACAGGGGAATGAAAAACTGTTTTTT
TRBV5-1	.	.	TRBJ1-5	CASSLVQVYNQPQHF	TGCGCCAGCAGCCTCGTACAGGTGTACAATCAGCCCCAGCATTTT
TRBV11-3	TRBD2	many	TRBJ2-1	CASSPGGPLAGVYNEQFF	TGTGCCAGCAGCCCAGGCGGCCCTCTAGCGGGGGTTTACAATGAGCAGTTCTTC
TRBV28	.	.	TRBJ2-5	CASSSPPAAPRETQYF	TGTGCCAGCAGTTCCCCCCCCGCCGCCCCCCGGGAGACCCAGTACTTC
TRBV11-1	.	.	TRBJ2-7	CASSFQGPATAYEQYF	TGTGCCAGCAGCTTTCAAGGTCCCGCCACCGCCTACGAGCAGTACTTC
TRBV5-1	TRBD2	.	TRBJ2-3	CASSWTSGGDTDTQYF	TGCGCCAGCAGCTGGACTAGCGGGGGGGATACAGATACGCAGTATTTT
TRBV11-2	.	many	TRBJ2-3	CASSPRWDTQYF	TGTGCCAGCAGCCCCCGATGGGATACGCAGTATTTT
TRBV7-6	TRBD1	few	TRBJ1-5	CASSSTGSGQPQHF	TGTGCCAGCAGCTCGACAGGGTCGGGTCAGCCCCAGCATTTT
TRBV24-1	TRBD1	many	TRBJ2-3	CATGTGRGFSTDTQYF	TGTGCCACTGGGACAGGGCGAGGGTTTAGCACAGATACGCAGTATTTT
TRBV20-1	.	many	TRBJ2-5	CSASYRDSLGTQYF	TGCAGTGCTAGCTACCGGGACTCACTGGGTACCCAGTACTTC
TRBV24-1	.	.	TRBJ1-1	CATSSSGGAREAFF	TGTGCCACCAGTTCGAGCGGGGGGGCGCGAGAAGCTTTCTTT
TRBV12-3/TRBV12-4	.	.	TRBJ2-2	CASSSTRIGELFF	TGTGCCAGCAGCTCCACTAGGATCGGGGAGCTGTTTTTT
TRBV7-8	.	many	TRBJ2-1	CASSLAPPPYTEQFF	TGTGCCAGCAGCTTAGCCCCGCCCCCTTACACTGAGCAGTTCTTC
TRBV4-2	.	.	TRBJ1-4	CASSQEATPNEKLFF	TGTGCCAGCAGCCAAGAGGCGACCCCTAATGAAAAACTGTTTTTT
TRBV11-2	.	.	TRBJ2-5	CASSLSLSETQYF	TGTGCCAGCAGCTTATCCCTGAGCGAGACCCAGTACTTC
TRBV6-1	.	.	TRBJ2-5	CASSDRAGTPQETQYF	TGTGCCAGCAGTGATAGGGCGGGCACCCCCCAAGAGACCCAGTACTTC
TRBV6-2/TRBV6-3	TRBD1	many	TRBJ2-7	CASSWGQGTEEQYF	TGTGCCAGCAGTTGGGGACAGGGTACAGAAGAGCAGTACTTC
TRBV6-2/TRBV6-3	TRBD1	many	TRBJ1-2	CASTDDRGQNSYGYTF	TGTGCCAGCACCGACGACAGGGGGCAGAACTCGTATGGCTACACCTTC
TRBV5-1	TRBD2	many	TRBJ2-1	CASSGGGSSYNEQFF	TGCGCCAGCAGCGGGGGGGGGAGCTCCTACAATGAGCAGTTCTTC
TRBV6-1	.	many	TRBJ1-2	CASSEAQGKGNYGYTF	TGTGCCAGCAGTGAAGCGCAAGGGAAGGGTAACTATGGCTACACCTTC
TRBV7-2	.	many	TRBJ2-5	CASSLDGGAQETQYF	TGTGCCAGCAGCTTAGATGGCGGGGCACAAGAGACCCAGTACTTC
TRBV3-1	TRBD2	many	TRBJ2-1	CASSQALAGGQHEQFF	TGTGCCAGCAGCCAGGCCCTAGCGGGGGGTCAGCATGAGCAGTTCTTC
TRBV27	.	.	TRBJ1-5	CASSLSGHGKPQHF	TGTGCCAGCAGTTTATCAGGGCATGGGAAGCCCCAGCATTTT
TRBV15	TRBD1	few	TRBJ2-7	CATSSAGTGGYEQYF	TGTGCCACCAGCAGCGCCGGGACAGGCGGTTACGAGCAGTACTTC
TRBV5-1	.	.	TRBJ1-2	CASSFGTTNYGYTF	TGCGCCAGCAGCTTCGGGACAACTAACTATGGCTACACCTTC
TRBV24-1	.	many	TRBJ2-3	CATLLPSTPTLTGRHTDTQYF	TGTGCCACCCTGCTCCCCTCAACCCCGACCCTCACCGGACGACACACAGATACGCAGTATTTT
TRBV12-3/TRBV12-4	.	many	TRBJ1-3	CASSFAFGGFGNTIYF	TGTGCCAGCAGTTTTGCGTTCGGGGGCTTTGGAAACACCATATATTTT
TRBV7-6	.	.	TRBJ2-5	CASSLVDLQETQYF	TGTGCCAGCAGCTTAGTAGACTTACAAGAGACCCAGTACTTC
TRBV11-2	.	.	TRBJ2-2	CASSSSGTPSGELFF	TGTGCCAGCAGCTCCTCCGGGACACCGAGTGGGGAGCTGTTTTTT
TRBV27	.	few	TRBJ2-1	CASSLWGTKNEQFF	TGTGCCAGCAGTTTATGGGGGACAAAGAATGAGCAGTTCTTC
TRBV20-1	.	many	TRBJ1-2	CSARSRDWGYTF	TGCAGTGCTAGATCGCGGGACTGGGGCTACACCTTC